The 13 T cell receptor beta chains in this list originate from one sample, sequenced in a study of technical replicates of blood from a few donors. Profiling relied on immunoSEQ multiplex PCR, and the TCRdb table lists in-frame clones only, not all of them. Of over 85,000 clones in the sample, about 95% were seen once. Specimen: T cells isolated from PBMCs. Every receptor here comes from a human donor in good health.

This chain links TRBV5-1 with TRBJ2-3, with D perhaps matching TRBD2 (5 bases). The CDR3 loop spans 13 amino acids. CDR1 SGHRS and CDR2 YFSETQ come from the germline V gene. Between the trimmed V and J ends, which lost 6 bases and 1 base, there was a span of 9 bases. The CDR3 nucleotides are TGCGCCAGCACGAATAGCGGCACAGATACGCAGTATTTT. It codes for CASTNSGTDTQYF.

This clone was counted once. CDR3: CASSLAGVPSGNTIYF. The CDR3 DNA sequence: TGTGCCAGCAGCTTGGCCGGGGTACCCTCTGGAAACACCATATATTTT. The chain has TRBV5-6 and TRBJ1-3; D is unresolved. The germline V gene has CDR1 SGHDT and CDR2 YYEEEE. This CDR3 has 16 residues. Trimming removed 0 bases from V and 0 bases from J, with 10 bases in between.

This sequence joins TRBV5-6 and TRBJ2-5; D remains unclear. The V end was cut by 2 bases, the J end by 5 bases, with 13 bases between. The CDR3 is 14 residues long. Germline-derived CDR1 and CDR2 are SGHDT and YYEEEE. The CDR3 bases are TGTGCCAGCAGCTTTCCTAGTACCTTCGAGACCCAGTACTTC. This translates into CASSFPSTFETQYF.

This clone showed up just once. V and J are TRBV11-3 and TRBJ2-1, with 9 bases fitting TRBD2. The germline V gene has CDR1 SGHNT and CDR2 YENEEA. V shed 6 bases, J shed 4 bases, and the junction held 7 bases outside the gene matches. This CDR3 region has 15 residues. The CDR3 nucleotides are TGTGCCAGCAGATTTATAGCGGGAGATTACAATGAGCAGTTCTTC. Its protein product is CASRFIAGDYNEQFF.

This sequence joins TRBV7-8 and TRBJ1-4, with D unclear. This CDR3 contains 15 residues. The V gene's germline CDR1 is SGHVS and CDR2 FQNEAQ. V lost 1 base to trimming and J lost 0 bases, with 6 bases between them. Written as DNA, the CDR3 is TGTGCCAGCAGCTTAGTAGCTGCAACTAATGAAAAACTGTTTTTT. Translated, it gives CASSLVAATNEKLFF.

This clone has only a few counts. V is TRBV5-1 and J is TRBJ1-1; possibly TRBD1 for D (5 bases). This CDR3 comprises 14 residues. Germline V gene sequence: CDR1 SGHRS, CDR2 YFSETQ. V dropped 0 bases and J dropped 7 bases, with 13 bases sitting between them. In DNA, the CDR3 is TGCGCCAGCAGCTTGGCCGGGGGTCGGGGTGAAGCTTTCTTT. Translation gives CASSLAGGRGEAFF.

CDR3 in amino acids: CASSNDNPDSQVEANYGYTF. The DNA for the CDR3 is TGTGCCAGCAGCAATGATAATCCGGACTCTCAAGTCGAAGCTAACTATGGCTACACCTTC. This chain uses TRBV21-1 with TRBJ1-2. TRBV21-1 is given as a pseudogene. The CDR3 spans 20 residues.

This rearrangement joins TRBV27 to TRBJ1-5; no definite D call. The V end was cut by 6 bases, the J end by 3 bases, with 15 bases between. CDR1 and CDR2 (germline): MNHEY, SMNVEV (reference sequence). This CDR3 is built from 15 residues. This CDR3 reads CASSKEGGHNQPQHF. DNA of the CDR3: TGTGCCAGCAGCAAGGAGGGAGGGCACAATCAGCCCCAGCATTTT.

The chain combines TRBV27 with TRBJ1-1; D gene unclear. From germline, CDR1 is MNHEY and CDR2 SMNVEV (reference sequence). V shed 5 bases and J shed 5 bases, with 6 bases lying between them. The CDR3 length is 11 residues. The CDR3 DNA follows: TGTGCCAGCAGTAGAGGGACTGAAGCTTTCTTT. This sequence encodes CASSRGTEAFF.

This clone was seen once. V is TRBV19 and J is TRBJ2-1, with D possibly matching TRBD1 (5 bases). Germline lookup yields CDR1 LNHDA and CDR2 SQIVND (reference sequence). This CDR3 has 13 residues. Trimming removed 5 bases at V and 6 bases at J, with 11 bases between. This CDR3 is CASSSRQLNEQFF. CDR3 DNA sequence: TGTGCCAGTAGTTCTCGACAGCTCAATGAGCAGTTCTTC.

This sequence joins TRBV19 and TRBJ1-1; D is unclear. This CDR3 is 20 amino acids long. V was trimmed by 7 bases and J by 2 bases, leaving 32 bases between them. CDR1 is LNHDA, CDR2 SQIVND, per germline (reference sequence). CDR3 DNA: TGTGCCAGTACGTCAACTGCTTGGTTGACGGTAGGTCAGACAAACACTGAAGCTTTCTTT. Protein: CASTSTAWLTVGQTNTEAFF.

The chain employs TRBV19 and TRBJ1-1; TRBD1 agrees at 9 bases. V shed 7 bases, J shed 4 bases, and the junction held 4 bases outside the gene matches. This CDR3 region has 13 residues. Germline CDR1 and CDR2: LNHDA and SQIVND (reference sequence). The CDR3 is CASNGQGFTEAFF. The CDR3 DNA reads TGTGCCAGTAATGGACAGGGGTTCACTGAAGCTTTCTTT.

This chain links TRBV7-2 with TRBJ2-5; D may be TRBD2 (5 bases). Trimming took off 3 bases at V and 1 base at J, with 9 bases between the two ends. This CDR3 spans 14 amino acids. The germline gives CDR1 SGHTA, CDR2 FQGNSA. DNA of the CDR3: TGTGCCAGCAGCTTGCGGCGGGTCCAAGAGACCCAGTACTTC. It is translated as CASSLRRVQETQYF.